Detailed here is one T cell receptor (beta chain). Its antigen remains unidentified. No base-level quality is on record; no much larger clone is a single base apart. The sample is drawn from a study of blood T cell repertoires in COVID-19 (TCRdb year 2020). About the investigation overall: Samples from collaborators originated in the United States, Italy and Spain and spanned both the acute and convalescent phases of COVID-19. The material from the prospective study consisted of cDNA or gDNA derived from T cells, B-cell-depleted T cells, or PBMCs. The dataset comprised deeply sampled blood TCRbeta repertoires from subjects exposed to, actively infected with, or recovered from COVID-19. The repertoires were released in a freely available public database intended as a resource for research on the immune response to SARS-CoV-2. The samples were drawn from two sources: the first 160 participants of the ongoing ImmuneRACE study, and over 1,000 subjects contributed by 6 global collaborators. The sample metadata nearly always contained a de-identified subject ID, COVID-19 status, age in years and sex. HLA class I and class II types, where available, came from metadata supplied by the sample provider rather than from assay-based typing. The paper's findings and limits, for the study overall: How much clinical and demographic metadata was included differed by source and by participant, and the metadata was provided uncurated.

Enrolling through a virtual design, the prospective study's participants ranged in age from roughly 18 to 95 years and lived across about two dozen United States geographic areas. Cohort assignment in the prospective study relied on participant-reported clinical history from a screening survey and a study questionnaire. For ImmuneRACE Cohort 3, a participant was defined as recovered based on two consecutive negative NP/OP PCR tests, clearance by a healthcare professional, or resolution of symptoms. In the prospective study, mobile phlebotomists collected whole blood, serum and a nasopharyngeal or oropharyngeal swab from each participant. Prospective study participants could optionally give additional blood draws and questionnaires over a roughly 2-month period. Before DNA extraction, blood samples from the prospective study were shipped at room temperature or frozen. TCRbeta CDR3 regions were amplified from genomic DNA by means of the immunoSEQ Assay, a bias-controlled multiplex PCR. As for how the authors treated the data: Nucleated cell counts per sample were estimated from amplification of reference gene primers within the assay. To quantify the absolute abundance of each unique TCRbeta CDR3 rearrangement, sequence reads were collapsed and filtered. For each sample, productive Simpson clonality was calculated as the square root of Simpson's diversity index over productive rearrangements. The table comes from immuneACCESS by way of TCRdb, which keeps in-frame sequences with V and J called. Part of the clones is missing from these tables; in studies checked, under half for an unresolved V gene and the rest for unknown reasons. D and trimming come from the DNA, and the V and J calls and clone size come from that table. Within this sample are about 290,000 clones, with around 90% of them counted one time only. The ten largest account for 1.7% of the sample.

Deletion took 5 bases off V and 1 base off J, with a span of 14 bases between the germline ends. The CDR3 measures 16 amino acids from cysteine to phenylalanine. Kept here is only the CDR3 DNA, which spans 48 bases and is read in frame from base 1. CDR1 and CDR2 are read off the germline V gene (reference sequence) as SEHNR and FQNEAQ. Recombination joined TRBV7-9 with TRBJ2-2, with the D gene uncertain. Sequenced input: PBMCs or T cells enriched from blood (not recorded which). This sequence was found in a middle-aged woman who had recovered from COVID-19. The DNA sequence is given as TGTGCCAGCAGCCCCGTTGAGAGGAGGAACACCGGGGAGCTGTTTTTT. This encodes CASSPVERRNTGELFF.